Listed below are T cell receptor beta chains from one sample, sequenced in a study of blood T cell repertoires in COVID-19. The table came from immunoSEQ multiplex PCR; TCRdb's copy has only in-frame clones and leaves some out. The table records some 110,000 clones, 80% to 90% of them present only once. Sequenced input: peripheral blood. Receptor source: a woman aged 70-85 years with acute or convalescent COVID-19. CDR3s include the opening cysteine and the closing phenylalanine or tryptophan. Fields, in order: J gene, V gene, D gene, clone size, CDR3 protein, CDR3 DNA. D genes are given only for firm matches. Expanded clones are given a class, and other clones once, few, many or no size at all.

>TRBJ1-1|TRBV7-9|.|.
CASSLVGRGNTEAFF
TGTGCCAGCAGCTTAGTTGGCAGGGGGAACACTGAAGCTTTCTTT
>TRBJ2-1|TRBV28|TRBD1|.
CASSPGQGDEQFF
TGTGCCAGCAGCCCTGGACAGGGCGATGAGCAGTTCTTC
>TRBJ2-5|TRBV28|TRBD1|.
CASSLDRDETQYF
TGTGCCAGCAGTTTAGACAGGGACGAGACCCAGTACTTC
>TRBJ1-2|TRBV6-2/TRBV6-3|.|.
CASSPRVNYGYTF
TGTGCCAGCAGTCCCCGGGTTAACTATGGCTACACCTTC
>TRBJ2-3|TRBV18|.|.
CASSPNGDADTQYF
TGTGCCAGCTCACCCAACGGGGATGCAGATACGCAGTATTTT
>TRBJ1-1|TRBV6-2/TRBV6-3|TRBD1|.
CASSMTDRQNTEAFF
TGTGCCAGCAGTATGACGGACAGGCAGAACACTGAAGCTTTCTTT
>TRBJ2-3|TRBV5-6|.|.
CASSLPGITEGQYF
TGTGCCAGCAGCTTGCCCGGTATTACTGAGGGGCAGTATTTT
>TRBJ2-1|TRBV9|TRBD2|once
CASAERELYNEQFF
TGTGCCAGCGCCGAGCGGGAGCTGTACAATGAGCAGTTCTTC
>TRBJ2-2|TRBV7-2|.|.
CASSLYGGVETGELFF
TGTGCCAGCAGCTTATACGGGGGAGTGGAGACCGGGGAGCTGTTTTTT
>TRBJ1-1|TRBV15|TRBD1|.
CATSRGQGMNTEAFF
TGTGCCACCAGCAGAGGACAGGGGATGAACACTGAAGCTTTCTTT
>TRBJ2-1|TRBV2|.|.
CASSEEPRVYNEQFF
TGTGCCAGCAGTGAAGAACCCAGGGTCTACAATGAGCAGTTCTTC
>TRBJ2-3|TRBV9|.|.
CASSPGQTTDTQYF
TGTGCCAGCAGCCCCGGACAGACCACAGATACGCAGTATTTT
>TRBJ2-5|TRBV7-9|.|.
CASSLVFGEETQYF
TGTGCCAGCAGCTTAGTCTTCGGGGAAGAGACCCAGTACTTC
>TRBJ2-2|TRBV27|.|.
CASSFRGGELFF
TGTGCCAGCAGTTTTCGGGGCGGGGAGCTGTTTTTT
>TRBJ1-1|TRBV5-1|TRBD1|.
CASSFRTGPKGEAFF
TGCGCCAGCAGCTTTAGGACAGGCCCCAAGGGTGAAGCTTTCTTT
>TRBJ2-7|TRBV4-3|TRBD2|once
CASSPATSGGAKVHEQYF
TGCGCCAGCAGCCCCGCTACTAGCGGGGGGGCCAAGGTCCACGAGCAGTACTTC